This record covers a single T cell receptor beta chain. No antigen is known for it. Clones were sequenced by immunoSEQ multiplex PCR, and TCRdb holds only the in-frame ones, with some missing. The sample lists about 200,000 clones, about 94% seen once, with 1.7% in the top ten. These data come from a study of T cell responses to AZD1222 COVID-19 vaccine. Germline-derived CDR1 and CDR2 are MNHEY and SMNVEV (reference sequence). V lost 8 bases, J lost 5 bases, and 9 bases lay in between. CDR3 size: 11 residues. Study-wide results and caveats: Reportedly, close to half of spike-specific TCRs are directed against unmutated variant regions. Spike regions recognized by vaccine-associated CD4 TCRs spanned the protein, led by 160-218 and 743-854.

The V and J genes are TRBV27 and TRBJ1-2; no definite D call. Source: peripheral blood, taken 28 days after the second dose of the MenACWY control vaccine. This TCR was sampled from an adult who received the MenACWY meningococcal vaccine as a control. CDR3 in DNA: TGTGCCAGCTTTTCCAGTTATGGCTACACCTTC. Its translation is CASFSSYGYTF.